The 20 T cell receptor beta chains below all came from one sample that was sequenced in a study of cytomegalovirus exposure and HLA in healthy donors. Vbeta (60) and Jbeta (13) primers were used in the PCR. Profiling relied on immunoSEQ multiplex PCR, and the TCRdb table lists in-frame clones only, not all of them. Among 100,000 to 150,000 clones listed, roughly 70% were seen once. Sequencing used PBMCs. These receptor sequences come from a man aged 25-40 years in good health and CMV-seronegative.

V is TRBV7-2 and J is TRBJ2-1; 9 bases map to TRBD2. The germline V gene encodes CDR1 SGHTA and CDR2 FQGNSA. The ends lost 5 bases at V and 4 bases at J; junction bases unmatched: 6. CDR3 length: 15 residues. The CDR3 DNA reads TGTGCCAGCAGCCCCGGCGGGGGGGGTTACAATGAGCAGTTCTTC. Residues: CASSPGGGGYNEQFF.

The chain's CDR3 is CASSESAGHYGYTF. The CDR3 DNA is TGTGCCAGCAGTGAATCGGCAGGGCACTATGGCTACACCTTC. The chain recombines TRBV6-1 with TRBJ1-2, with D perhaps TRBD1 (5 bases). V lost 2 bases and J lost 3, with 10 bases in between. There are 14 residues in the CDR3. Germline V CDR1 and CDR2: MNHNS, SASEGT.

The genes are TRBV11-3 and TRBJ2-1, with D possibly being TRBD2 (5 bases). The CDR3 contains 15 residues. Per the germline V gene, CDR1 is SGHNT and CDR2 is YENEEA. The V end was cut by 3 bases, the J end by 1 base, with 10 bases between. This CDR3 reads CASSFRTGSYNEQFF. For the CDR3, the DNA is TGTGCCAGCAGCTTCCGGACTGGATCCTACAATGAGCAGTTCTTC.

The rearrangement uses TRBV2 and TRBJ1-6, with 11 bases aligning to TRBD1. Germline values: CDR1 SNHLY, CDR2 FYNNEI. V gave up 4 bases and J gave up 7 bases; unmatched junction bases: 6. The CDR3 is made up of 16 amino acids. CDR3 protein: CASSGMDRGPNSPLHF. CDR3 sequence (DNA): TGTGCCAGCAGTGGGATGGACAGGGGGCCAAATTCACCCCTCCACTTT. The full variable domain, completed using reference TRBV2 and TRBJ1-6, is EPEVTQTPSHQVTQMGQEVILRCVPISNHLYFYWYRQILGQKVEFLVSFYNNEISEKSEIFDDQFSVERPDGSNFTLKIRSTKLEDSAMYFCASSGMDRGPNSPLHFGNGTRLTVT.

The rearrangement links TRBV6-1 to TRBJ2-5; possibly TRBD2 for D (5 bases). The CDR3 totals 14 residues. V lost 6 bases and J lost 1, with 12 bases in between. The V gene's germline CDR1 is MNHNS and CDR2 SASEGT. CDR3 sequence reads: CASRRGDVQETQYF. The CDR3 DNA sequence: TGTGCCAGCAGACGGGGAGACGTCCAAGAGACCCAGTACTTC.

The chain joins TRBV7-9 to TRBJ1-6, with 7 bases that match TRBD1. This CDR3 has 15 residues. Germline V CDR1 and CDR2: SEHNR, FQNEAQ (reference sequence). J gave up 6 bases and V 5 bases, and 7 bases lay outside the gene matches. The CDR3 loop reads CASSKTGTANSPLHF. CDR3 DNA: TGTGCCAGCAGCAAAACCGGGACAGCTAATTCACCCCTCCACTTT.

This chain joins TRBV4-2 and TRBJ1-2; a weak D match, TRBD1 (6 bases). The germline V gene encodes CDR1 LGHNA and CDR2 YNFKEQ. V was trimmed by 2 bases and J by 8 bases, leaving 24 bases between them. The CDR3 totals 17 residues. The CDR3 protein is CASSQYPTPKTGLGYTF. The CDR3 DNA sequence: TGTGCCAGCAGCCAATACCCCACACCTAAAACAGGGTTGGGCTACACCTTC.

V is TRBV7-2 and J is TRBJ1-1; D possibly corresponds to TRBD1 (6 bases). The CDR3 contains 14 residues. V dropped 5 bases and J dropped 1 base, with 11 bases sitting between them. Germline CDR1 is SGHTA and CDR2 is FQGNSA. CDR3 sequence reads: CASSQDRQNTEAFF. The CDR3, as DNA: TGTGCCAGCAGCCAAGACAGGCAGAACACTGAAGCTTTCTTT.

The rearrangement uses TRBV9 and TRBJ1-2; 7 nucleotides align to TRBD1. This CDR3 has 19 residues. V gave up 0 bases and J gave up 0 bases; unmatched junction bases: 14. CDR1 is SGDLS and CDR2 is YYNGEE in the germline V gene. In nucleotides, the CDR3 is TGTGCCAGCAGCGTAGCTCTCAACCCCGGACAGGCTACTAACTATGGCTACACCTTC. Its translation: CASSVALNPGQATNYGYTF.

The chain recombines TRBV9 with TRBJ2-7; 8 bases agree with TRBD1. Germline assignment: CDR1 SGDLS and CDR2 YYNGEE. The CDR3 spans 15 residues. V was pared by 4 bases and J by 1 base, with 7 bases of the junction left unmatched. The CDR3 sequence: CASSPWDRSSYEQYF. The CDR3 DNA reads TGTGCCAGCAGCCCCTGGGACAGGAGTTCCTACGAGCAGTACTTC.

The rearrangement links TRBV4-2 to TRBJ1-2; D is undetermined. From germline, CDR1 is LGHNA and CDR2 YNFKEQ. The CDR3 covers 15 residues. The V gene lost 0 bases and the J gene lost 8 bases, with 16 bases spanning the gap. CDR3 sequence reads: CASSQETSQAWGYTF. In DNA, the CDR3 is TGTGCCAGCAGCCAAGAAACTTCTCAAGCTTGGGGCTACACCTTC.

The chain links TRBV4-1 to TRBJ1-5, with 7 bases matching TRBD1. Trimming took 4 bases from V and 6 from J; bases not matched to a gene: 9. Per germline, CDR1 MGHRA and CDR2 YSYEKL. The CDR3 totals 15 residues. CDR3 in amino acids: CASSLRAQGGQPQHF. The CDR3 DNA reads TGCGCCAGCAGCCTAAGGGCCCAGGGGGGTCAGCCCCAGCATTTT.

The chain links TRBV4-1 to TRBJ1-2, with 7 bases aligning to TRBD1. The CDR3 is made up of 15 amino acids. Germline CDR1 reads MGHRA; CDR2 reads YSYEKL. The V gene end was trimmed by 1 base and the J gene end by 3 bases; junction bases not matched to a gene: 5. CDR3 DNA sequence: TGCGCCAGCAGCCAAGTCGCCAGGGGGGACTATGGCTACACCTTC. Amino acids: CASSQVARGDYGYTF.

The rearrangement joins TRBV7-9 to TRBJ2-1; D not resolved. This CDR3 comprises 13 residues. Germline loops: CDR1 SEHNR, CDR2 FQNEAQ (reference sequence). Trimming took 5 bases from V and 6 from J, leaving 11 bases between them. The DNA of the CDR3 is TGTGCCAGCAGCCCGAGATATGGCAATGAGCAGTTCTTC. Its translation is CASSPRYGNEQFF.

This clone showed up just a few times. The chain is built from TRBV19 and TRBJ2-3, with TRBD2 matching 8 bases. The CDR3 runs to 15 residues. CDR1 is LNHDA and CDR2 is SQIVND in the germline V gene (reference sequence). The junction had 3 bases not matched to a gene; V was cut back by 3 bases and J by 1 base. The CDR3, as DNA: TGTGCCAGTAGTATCTCCGGGGGGGGCACAGATACGCAGTATTTT. Its translation: CASSISGGGTDTQYF.

The gene calls are TRBV19 and TRBJ2-1; D may be TRBD2 (7 bases). Looked up from germline, CDR1 is LNHDA and CDR2 is SQIVND (reference sequence). Between the trimmed V and J ends, which lost 9 bases and 9 bases, there was a span of 21 bases. The CDR3 spans 14 residues. The CDR3 DNA reads TGTGCCAGCGTTAGAGGGGGGGCGGGGACTGAGCAGTTCTTC. Protein product: CASVRGGAGTEQFF.

The chain joins TRBV9 to TRBJ2-2, with 11 bases fitting TRBD2. Germline V gene sequence: CDR1 SGDLS, CDR2 YYNGEE. Trimming cost V 3 bases and J 6 bases; bases outside gene matches: 10. The length of the CDR3 is 17 residues. The DNA for the CDR3 is TGTGCCAGCAGCGCGTTTAGCGGGGGGGCTTCCGCCGGGGAGCTGTTTTTT. Protein product: CASSAFSGGASAGELFF.

This rearrangement joins TRBV29-1 to TRBJ2-2, with 7 bases lining up with TRBD1. From germline, CDR1 is SQVTM and CDR2 ANQGSEA. The V gene end was trimmed by 4 bases and the J gene end by 6 bases; junction bases not matched to a gene: 8. This CDR3 has 14 amino acids. The CDR3 DNA reads as TGCAGCGTTGGGGTCCTTCAGGGGGCCGGGGAGCTGTTTTTT. This codes for CSVGVLQGAGELFF.

Turning to this clone: Other DNA sequences in this specimen translate into the identical CDR3. This rearrangement joins TRBV30 to TRBJ1-6; 10 nucleotides align to TRBD1. Looked up from germline, CDR1 is GTSNPN and CDR2 is SVGIG (reference sequence). The CDR3 length is 16 residues. Trimming removed 1 base from V and 3 bases from J; junction bases left unmatched: 3. In nucleotides, the CDR3 is TGTGCCTGGAGTGCACGGGACAGGGGCTATAATTCACCCCTCCACTTT. Its protein product is CAWSARDRGYNSPLHF.

The rearrangement links TRBV7-2 to TRBJ1-1; tentatively, D is TRBD1 (5 bases). CDR1 and CDR2 from the germline V gene are SGHTA and FQGNSA. V lost 1 base and J lost 7, with 13 bases in between. This CDR3 is 14 amino acids long. CDR3 amino acids: CASSLGRAWGEAFF. CDR3 bases: TGTGCCAGCAGCTTAGGCAGGGCCTGGGGTGAAGCTTTCTTT.